The 5 T cell receptor beta chains below come from one sample, sequenced in a study of regulatory T cells in long-lasting Graves disease. Time point reported: newly diagnosed GD, antithyroid drugs for less than 3 months. The TCR library was made from RNA that had been extracted from PBMCs in TRIzol. Construction of TCR beta libraries relied on iRepertoire HTBI primers and on Arm-PCR targeting CDR3 regions. MiXCR was run by TCRdb on the multiplex PCR reads, yielding one entry per CDR3 protein. The data show 520,000 or so distinct CDR3 sequences, more than 10% seen once. The same specimen was also included in a second study, on T cells in Graves' hyperthyroidism and ophthalmopathy.

This specimen was peripheral blood mononuclear cells (PBMCs), taken at new diagnosis, from a patient treated with antithyroid drugs. The receptors stem from a woman aged 25 to 45 with Graves disease.

This clonotype was counted at least ten times. This chain connects TRBV5-4 to TRBJ2-5; 7 bases are shared with TRBD1. The V and J ends lost 4 bases and 2 bases, in that order; junction bases with no gene match: 8. CDR3 length: 15 amino acids. CDR1 is SGHNT and CDR2 is YYREEE in the germline V gene (reference sequence). This chain's CDR3 is CASSVPGQQQETQYF. The CDR3 DNA follows: TGTGCCAGCAGCGTACCGGGACAGCAACAAGAGACCCAGTACTTC.

This clonotype has ten or more counts. The chain recombines TRBV4-1 with TRBJ2-7; maybe TRBD1 (6 bases). V dropped 4 bases and J dropped 3 bases, with 16 bases sitting between them. CDR3 length: 15 residues. Germline lookup yields CDR1 MGHRA and CDR2 YSYEKL. The CDR3 DNA reads as TGCGCCAGCAGCCTGGGACAAACAGGACGCTACGAGCAGTACTTC. Its translation: CASSLGQTGRYEQYF.

This clonotype was recorded many times. The chain couples TRBV19 to TRBJ2-6; maybe TRBD2 (6 bases). The germline V gene encodes CDR1 LNHDA and CDR2 SQIVND (reference sequence). The length of the CDR3 is 15 residues. Trimming stripped 5 bases from V and 6 bases from J, with 14 bases between. CDR3 sequence: CASSRWGTEANVLTF. The CDR3 region has the DNA TGTGCCAGTAGTCGGTGGGGGACTGAGGCCAACGTCCTGACTTTC.

Many counts were recorded for this clonotype. The chain joins TRBV12-3 or TRBV12-4 to TRBJ2-2, with D possibly matching TRBD1 (5 bases). This CDR3 spans 14 amino acids. Trimming cost V 4 bases and J 5 bases, with 11 bases left between them. For the CDR3, the DNA is TGTGCCAGCAGTTCACAGGTTACGACCGGGGAGCTGTTTTTT. Residues: CASSSQVTTGELFF.

This clonotype was picked up a small number of times. The chain has TRBV5-1 and TRBJ1-1; TRBD1 aligns across 7 bases. CDR1 and CDR2 (germline): SGHRS, YFSETQ. The junction had 7 bases not matched to a gene; V was cut back by 3 bases and J by 5 bases. This CDR3 has 14 residues. This chain's CDR3 is CASSYTGARTEAFF. CDR3 nucleotide sequence: TGCGCCAGCAGCTACACAGGGGCTCGGACTGAAGCTTTCTTT.